The 27 T cell receptor beta chains in this list originate from one sample, sequenced in a study of T cells in Graves' hyperthyroidism and ophthalmopathy. Amplification of TCR beta CDR3 regions was performed using RNA transcripts as template. The study used the HTBI primer set for a first-round RT-PCR of the TCR CDR3. From the multiplex PCR reads, TCRdb called clonotypes with MiXCR, one entry per CDR3 protein. The sample has 250,000 to 400,000 distinct CDR3 sequences; approximately 15% are singletons. Sample: blood. Every receptor here comes from a woman in her forties with Graves' ophthalmopathy.

In this sample, this clonotype turned up a few times. V usage is TRBV5-5 and J usage is TRBJ2-2; the match to TRBD2 covers 8 bases. The germline CDR1 and CDR2 sequences are SGHKS and YYEKEE (reference sequence). The CDR3 runs to 16 residues. The trim removed 4 bases at V and 6 bases at J, leaving 11 bases unmatched. CDR3 loop: CASSPQAGVEPGELFF. The CDR3 DNA follows: TGTGCCAGCAGCCCTCAAGCGGGAGTCGAACCCGGGGAGCTGTTTTTT. The complete variable domain, with remaining parts taken from reference TRBV5-5 and TRBJ2-2, reads DAGVTQSPTHLIKTRGQQVTLRCSPISGHKSVSWYQQVLGQGPQFIFQYYEKEERGRGNFPDRFSARQFPNYSSELNVNALLLGDSALYLCASSPQAGVEPGELFFGEGSRLTVL.

In its sample, this clonotype was seen many times. CDR3: CASSRIRNTEAFF. The CDR3 region has the DNA TGTGCCAGCAGCCGAATACGGAACACTGAAGCTTTCTTT. The J gene is TRBJ1-1, the V gene TRBV3-1; D gene ambiguous. Germline V gene data show CDR1 as LGHDT and CDR2 as YNNKEL (reference sequence). Trimming stripped 4 bases from V and 1 base from J, with 7 bases between. The CDR3 is made up of 13 amino acids.

The chain joins TRBV6-1 to TRBJ2-4, with TRBD1 identical over 10 bases. CDR1 is MNHNS and CDR2 is SASEGT in the germline V gene. This CDR3 spans 15 amino acids. V was pared by 6 bases and J by 7 bases, with 9 bases of the junction left unmatched. As DNA, the CDR3 is TGTGCCAGCAGGGAGTTTGGGACAGGGGTTAACATTCAGTACTTC. As protein: CASREFGTGVNIQYF.

The rearrangement links TRBV18 to TRBJ2-3; D is possibly TRBD1 (5 bases). CDR3 length equals 14 residues. Germline lookup yields CDR1 KGHSH and CDR2 LQKENI. The germline V and J ends were trimmed by 3 bases and 8 bases, with 15 bases remaining between them. The CDR3 spells CASSPPSAQGTQYF. CDR3 DNA sequence: TGTGCCAGCTCACCGCCATCCGCGCAGGGTACGCAGTATTTT.

With regard to this clonotype: This may be a read error, as it is one base from a much larger clone. The V and J genes are TRBV11-2 and TRBJ2-3; D is unclear. Germline V lookup: CDR1 SGHAT, CDR2 FQNNGV. The CDR3 length is 15 residues. CDR3: CTSSLLWLGTDTQYF. CDR3 DNA: TGTACCAGCAGCTTATTATGGTTGGGCACAGATACGCAGTATTTT.

This clonotype was counted only a few times. CDR3 amino acids: CSARARTGVNEKLFF. CDR3 DNA sequence: TGCAGTGCTAGAGCGAGGACAGGTGTAAATGAAAAACTGTTTTTT. This chain links TRBV20-1 with TRBJ1-4, with TRBD1 matching over 7 bases. CDR1 and CDR2 from the germline V gene are DFQATT and SNEGSKA (reference sequence). V dropped 1 base and J dropped 5; count of bases not matched to a gene: 7. The CDR3 has 15 residues.

This clonotype was counted ten times or more. The rearrangement joins TRBV6-1 to TRBJ2-5, with D tentatively TRBD1 (8 bases). CDR3 size: 14 residues. The V gene's germline CDR1 is MNHNS and CDR2 SASEGT. V dropped 6 bases and J dropped 7 bases, with 18 bases sitting between them. The CDR3 loop reads CASRKPTGEGTQYF. DNA of the CDR3: TGTGCCAGCAGAAAACCGACAGGGGAGGGGACCCAGTACTTC.

This clonotype came up a few times. This chain joins TRBV20-1 and TRBJ2-7; 7 bases are shared with TRBD1. The CDR3 has 13 amino acids. Trimming took 5 bases from V and 5 from J; bases not matched to a gene: 9. Germline CDR1 DFQATT, CDR2 SNEGSKA (reference sequence). This CDR3 reads CSASPRGRDEQYF. As DNA, the CDR3 is TGCAGTGCTTCCCCTAGGGGGCGGGACGAGCAGTACTTC.

V gene TRBV27 combines with J gene TRBJ2-7; D may be TRBD2 (6 bases). This CDR3 is built from 13 residues. The germline V gene has CDR1 MNHEY and CDR2 SMNVEV (reference sequence). V was cut by 8 bases and J by 0 bases, with 11 bases left in between. The CDR3 here is CASHRGSSYEQYF. In DNA form, the CDR3 reads TGTGCCAGCCATCGGGGGAGCTCCTACGAGCAGTACTTC.

The sample holds many counts of this clonotype. The chain recombines TRBV11-3 with TRBJ2-1; 10 bases fit TRBD1. Germline loops: CDR1 SGHNT, CDR2 YENEEA. This CDR3 has 17 residues. V lost 4 bases and J lost 4; bases outside the gene matches: 10. The CDR3 sequence: CASSSSWVGQGYNEQFF. CDR3 nucleotides: TGTGCCAGCAGCTCCAGCTGGGTGGGACAGGGGTACAATGAGCAGTTCTTC. The full variable domain, rest sourced from reference TRBV11-3 and TRBJ2-1, is EAGVVQSPRYKIIEKKQPVAFWCNPISGHNTLYWYLQNLGQGPELLIRYENEEAVDDSQLPKDRFSAERLKGVDSTLKIQPAELGDSAVYLCASSSSWVGQGYNEQFFGPGTRLTVL.

The CDR3: CATSNPHRGLSYGYTF. CDR3 nucleotide sequence: TGTGCCACCAGCAACCCGCACAGGGGGCTTAGCTATGGCTACACCTTC. The chain uses TRBV15 and TRBJ1-2, with 9 bases fitting TRBD1. V lost 4 bases and J lost 4; bases outside the gene matches: 10. This CDR3 spans 16 amino acids. Germline assignment: CDR1 LNHNV and CDR2 YYDKDF (reference sequence).

This clonotype was observed at least ten times. The rearrangement uses TRBV6-1 and TRBJ2-3, with TRBD2 matching 11 bases. Germline CDR1 is MNHNS and CDR2 is SASEGT. The CDR3 sequence is 14 residues long. After removal of 5 bases from V and 6 bases from J, the junction contained 4 bases not matched to a gene. The CDR3 nucleotides read TGTGCCAGCAGTTTGTCTAGCGGGGGGGATACGCAGTATTTT. This sequence encodes CASSLSSGGDTQYF.

This clonotype was recorded many times. The CDR3 DNA sequence: TGTGCCAGCAGTTTATCGGGGTATAGCAATCAGCCCCAGCATTTT. Translation: CASSLSGYSNQPQHF. The chain joins TRBV27 to TRBJ1-5, with D unresolved. Germline CDR1 is MNHEY and CDR2 is SMNVEV (reference sequence). This CDR3 has 15 residues. V shed 0 bases and J shed 0 bases, with 6 bases lying between them.

This chain joins TRBV6-1 and TRBJ1-5, with 11 bases fitting TRBD1. From germline, CDR1 is MNHNS and CDR2 SASEGT. This CDR3 has 13 residues. J lost 6 bases, V lost 9 bases, and 4 bases had no gene match. In DNA, the CDR3 is TGTGCCAGTTCGGACAGGGGGCTTCAGCCCCAGCATTTT. Encoded protein: CASSDRGLQPQHF.

The V and J genes are TRBV19 and TRBJ2-7, with D uncertain. Trimming took off 6 bases at V and 4 bases at J, with 19 bases between the two ends. This CDR3 contains 15 residues. The germline CDR1 and CDR2 sequences are LNHDA and SQIVND (reference sequence). The CDR3 nucleotides read TGTGCCAGTAGCACCTCCGGAGCAGTAGGATACGAGCAGTACTTC. Translation: CASSTSGAVGYEQYF.

The chain carries TRBV13 and TRBJ2-1, with 8 positions matching TRBD1. V lost 2 bases to trimming and J lost 8 bases; unmatched junction nucleotides: 14. This CDR3 spans 17 amino acids. Germline CDR1 and CDR2: PRHDT and FYEKMQ (reference sequence). The CDR3 coding sequence is TGTGCCAGCAGCTTACCTGTCCTGGACAGGGCGGTGGATGAGCAGTTCTTC. This encodes CASSLPVLDRAVDEQFF.

In its sample, this clonotype was seen many times. This chain connects TRBV11-2 to TRBJ2-3; the D is unclear. V lost 1 base, J lost 4 bases, and 9 bases lay in between. This CDR3 region has 14 residues. Germline CDR1 and CDR2: SGHAT and FQNNGV. The CDR3 here is CASSLVPDPDTQYF. As DNA, the CDR3 is TGTGCCAGCAGCTTAGTACCAGATCCAGATACGCAGTATTTT.

V gene TRBV6-1 combines with J gene TRBJ1-1, with a weak D call TRBD1 (6 bases). CDR1 MNHNS and CDR2 SASEGT come from the germline V gene. CDR3 length equals 14 residues. Deletions cut 8 bases from V and 5 bases from J, with 18 bases between. CDR3 bases: TGTGCCAGCCAAAGGGGGGGCGTTGGTACTGAAGCTTTCTTT. Translating gives CASQRGGVGTEAFF.

This clonotype was observed a handful of times. The rearrangement joins TRBV9 to TRBJ2-7; a weak D match, TRBD2 (6 bases). Germline-derived CDR1 and CDR2 are SGDLS and YYNGEE. V lost 0 bases and J 4 bases, leaving 14 bases between the germline ends. CDR3 size: 15 residues. The CDR3 coding sequence is TGTGCCAGCAGCGTAGCCCTCGGGAGCAATTACGAGCAGTACTTC. Its translation is CASSVALGSNYEQYF.

This clonotype was picked up many times. V usage is TRBV20-1 and J usage is TRBJ1-1, with TRBD1 as a possible D gene (5 bases). CDR3 size: 14 residues. The V end lost 3 bases, the J end lost 0 bases, and 11 bases lay between the germline ends. Looked up from germline, CDR1 is DFQATT and CDR2 is SNEGSKA (reference sequence). CDR3 loop: CSARTPTVNTEAFF. As DNA, the CDR3 is TGCAGTGCTAGGACCCCGACAGTGAACACTGAAGCTTTCTTT.

This clonotype was seen repeatedly, ten times or more. The chain carries TRBV3-1 and TRBJ2-3; D unclear. The CDR3 loop spans 14 amino acids. Looked up from germline, CDR1 is LGHDT and CDR2 is YNNKEL (reference sequence). Trimming pared 4 bases from V and 0 bases from J, leaving 8 bases between. The CDR3 reads CASSPSASTDTQYF. The DNA for the CDR3 is TGTGCCAGCAGCCCATCGGCGAGCACAGATACGCAGTATTTT.

This clonotype turned up a few times. V usage is TRBV20-1 and J usage is TRBJ2-5; 7 nucleotides match TRBD2. This CDR3 region has 15 residues. CDR1 and CDR2 from the germline V gene are DFQATT and SNEGSKA (reference sequence). V shed 3 bases and J 2 bases; nucleotides not matched to a gene: 9. CDR3 residues: CSARPRDYIQETQYF. The CDR3 nucleotides read TGCAGTGCTAGGCCCCGGGACTACATACAAGAGACCCAGTACTTC.

This clonotype was observed at least ten times. This sequence joins TRBV28 and TRBJ1-1; D remains unclear. The CDR3 length is 14 residues. Germline values: CDR1 MDHEN, CDR2 SYDVKM. V gave up 2 bases and J gave up 8 bases, with 15 bases separating them. The CDR3 DNA reads TGTGCCAGCAGTTTAACTGTCCGATCGGGAGAAGCTTTCTTT. It translates to CASSLTVRSGEAFF.

This clonotype was seen a handful of times. J is TRBJ2-5 and V is TRBV20-1, with D perhaps assigned TRBD1 or TRBD2 (5 bases each). Trimming cost V 5 bases and J 2 bases, with 15 bases left between them. This CDR3 region has 14 residues. Germline assignment: CDR1 DFQATT and CDR2 SNEGSKA (reference sequence). The CDR3 nucleotides read TGCAGTGCTCAACCTTGGGGGAAACAAGAGACCCAGTACTTC. Translating it yields CSAQPWGKQETQYF.

This clonotype was detected ten times or more. The V call is TRBV28, the J call TRBJ1-2; weak D call: TRBD1 (5 bases). V lost 8 bases, J lost 10 bases, and 17 bases lay in between. CDR3 length equals 12 residues. Looked up from germline, CDR1 is MDHEN and CDR2 is SYDVKM. The CDR3: CASVTGLLHYTF. In DNA, the CDR3 is TGTGCCAGCGTCACAGGTCTCCTTCACTACACCTTC.

This clonotype was counted many times. The CDR3 is CASSLDNTDTQYF. DNA of the CDR3: TGTGCCAGCAGTTTAGACAACACAGATACGCAGTATTTT. The J gene is TRBJ2-3, the V gene TRBV28; D is unclear. The CDR3 is made up of 13 amino acids. Trimming cost V 2 bases and J 2 bases, with 5 bases left between them. Germline V gene data show CDR1 as MDHEN and CDR2 as SYDVKM.

The chain has TRBV19 and TRBJ1-4; a weak D match, TRBD1 (5 bases). Per the germline V gene, CDR1 is LNHDA and CDR2 is SQIVND (reference sequence). V lost 3 bases, J lost 6 bases, and 14 bases lay in between. This CDR3 spans 15 amino acids. The CDR3 spells CASSISIGGYEKLFF. Here the CDR3 DNA reads TGTGCCAGTAGTATCAGTATCGGGGGGTATGAAAAACTGTTTTTT.